The T cell receptor beta chain under discussion was sequenced for a study of blood T cell repertoires in COVID-19. Overall study context: Sites across the United States, Italy and Spain contributed samples from acute and convalescent COVID-19. Sample material is recorded as cDNA or gDNA derived from T cells, B-cell-depleted T cells, or PBMCs.

TCRdb keeps only in-frame clones here, not all; method: immunoSEQ multiplex PCR. The table includes 250,000 to 300,000 clones, 80% to 90% detected once. V lost 3 bases and J 5 bases, leaving 12 bases between the germline ends. The CDR3 totals 14 residues. The V gene's germline CDR1 is LGHDT and CDR2 YNNKEL (reference sequence). The sample consisted of PBMCs or T cells enriched from blood (not recorded which). This chain joins TRBV3-1 (or the pseudogene TRBV3-2) and TRBJ2-3, with D possibly matching TRBD2 (6 bases). This TCR came from a man aged 40-50 years who had recovered from COVID-19. CDR3 in DNA: TGTGCCAGCAGCCAGAGGGGAGGTGTAGATACGCAGTATTTT. Residues: CASSQRGGVDTQYF.